This T cell receptor beta chain was found in a study of T-cell reconstitution after alpha-beta-depleted transplantation in children (TCRdb year 2016). About the study as a whole: Using TCR repertoire profiling, the study quantitatively followed how T-cell immune reconstitution unfolded in children after TCRalphabeta/CD19-depleted allogeneic hematopoietic cell transplantation. What the research found in general, with its limitations: The frequencies of hyperexpanded clones fell over the following months, and after one year, T-cell counts and TCRbeta diversity were mostly attributed to newly produced T cells. The apparently early alphabetaT-cell count recovery about two months after transplant was reportedly dependent on only several hundred rapidly expanded clones derived from non-depleted graft cells. In some patients, the high TCRbeta diversity seen at day 60 was put down to recipient T cells and intrathymic progenitors that had survived conditioning.

A word on this clonotype: The antigen it recognizes is unknown. No qualities accompany the bases; no much larger clone lies one base away.

Library generation was performed with PCR. The listed sequencing device is Illumina HiSeq 2500. To normalize quantification of the TCRbeta repertoire, the TCR libraries were built with molecular barcoding that relied on unique molecular identifiers. The raw public data were reprocessed by TCRdb itself: fastp quality trimming at Q25, MiXCR clonotype calling, in-frame beta chains only. One record per CDR3 amino acid sequence lists the most common genes and DNA. Counted in this sample were roughly 400,000 distinct CDR3 sequences; about 45% of them appeared once. 27% of the sample is in the top ten clones. Taken from cysteine to phenylalanine, the CDR3 has 14 residues. Just the 42-base CDR3 DNA is kept, in frame starting at base 1. The germline V gene (reference sequence) specifies SEHNR as CDR1 and FQNEAQ as CDR2. V was cut back by 4 bases and J by 7 bases, leaving a gap of 14 bases between them. The treatment or condition label here, explained by the study, means: allogeneic hematopoietic cell transplantation with graft depleted of TCRalphabeta T cells and CD19 B cells. TCRalphabeta/CD19-depleted allogeneic hematopoietic cell grafts were given to the transplant recipients, all of whom were children.

Recombination connected TRBV7-9 to TRBJ2-4; the D gene is perhaps TRBD1 or TRBD2, as each covers 6 bases. This receptor was identified in a girl aged 2-10 years with aplastic anemia, due to receive a stem cell transplant. The sample consisted of PBMCs, taken before TCRalphabeta/CD19-depleted stem cell transplant. The CDR3 here reads CASSSLGGANIQYF. The bases read TGTGCCAGCAGCTCCTTGGGGGGCGCCAACATTCAGTACTTC.